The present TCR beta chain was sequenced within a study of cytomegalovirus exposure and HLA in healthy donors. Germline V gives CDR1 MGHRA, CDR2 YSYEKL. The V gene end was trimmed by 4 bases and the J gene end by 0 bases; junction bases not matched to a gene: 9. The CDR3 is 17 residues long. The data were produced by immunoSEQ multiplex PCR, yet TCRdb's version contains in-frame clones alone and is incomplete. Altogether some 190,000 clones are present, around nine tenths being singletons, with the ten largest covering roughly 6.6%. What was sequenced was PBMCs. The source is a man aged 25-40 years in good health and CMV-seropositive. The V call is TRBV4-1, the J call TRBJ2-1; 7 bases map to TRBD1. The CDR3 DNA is TGCGCCAGCAGCCCAGAGGGGACAGCTTTCTCCTACAATGAGCAGTTCTTC. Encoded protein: CASSPEGTAFSYNEQFF.